Listed here are 5 T cell receptor beta chains from one sample, sequenced in a study of response to subunit inactivated influenza vaccine. TCRdb passed the RT-PCR reads through MiXCR, listing each CDR3 protein once. The table shows roughly 780,000 distinct CDR3 sequences, with around a sixth occurring only once. The source material was PBMCs from blood, sampled less than 6 days after vaccination. The source of these receptors is a man over 45 who received an inactivated influenza vaccine.

This clonotype was seen more than once but under ten times. The chain combines TRBV7-9 with TRBJ1-2; 7 positions match TRBD1. CDR1 is SEHNR, CDR2 FQNEAQ, per germline (reference sequence). Trimming at V came to 5 bases and at J to 8 bases, leaving 5 bases not matched to a gene. This CDR3 region has 12 residues. The CDR3 DNA reads TGTGCCAGCAGCCTACAGGGGAACGGCTACACCTTC. This encodes CASSLQGNGYTF.

The chain couples TRBV10-1 to TRBJ1-5; D not certain. Trimming removed 11 bases at V and 4 bases at J, with 18 bases between. The CDR3 runs to 14 residues. The germline gives CDR1 WNHNN, CDR2 SYGVQD (reference sequence). The CDR3 sequence is CAVLGGWENQPQHF. CDR3 bases: TGCGCCGTGCTCGGTGGGTGGGAGAATCAGCCCCAGCATTTT.

This clonotype was recorded a few times. J is TRBJ1-2 and V is TRBV28; 10 nucleotides match TRBD1. CDR1 MDHEN and CDR2 SYDVKM come from the germline V gene. The CDR3 covers 13 residues. The trim removed 6 bases at V and 7 bases at J, leaving 5 bases unmatched. The CDR3 region is CASSRGTGVGYTF. CDR3 DNA sequence: TGTGCCAGCAGCCGGGGGACAGGGGTTGGCTACACCTTC.

The sample holds a few counts of this clonotype. The rearrangement joins TRBV28 to TRBJ2-3; the D is unclear. V lost 6 bases to trimming and J lost 0 bases, with 16 bases between them. Germline V gene sequence: CDR1 MDHEN, CDR2 SYDVKM. CDR3 length: 16 residues. This chain's CDR3 is CASSVRTGESTDTQYF. CDR3 nucleotide sequence: TGTGCCAGCAGCGTCCGGACGGGCGAGAGCACAGATACGCAGTATTTT.

This clonotype came up a few times. This chain joins TRBV20-1 and TRBJ2-1; 11 bases match TRBD2. J lost 9 bases, V lost 6 bases, and 10 bases had no gene match. The CDR3 spans 14 residues. The germline CDR1 and CDR2 sequences are DFQATT and SNEGSKA (reference sequence). In DNA form, the CDR3 reads TGCAGTGCATCGCCGGGACTAGCGGACGGTGAGCAGTTCTTC. This translates into CSASPGLADGEQFF.